This is a list of T cell receptor beta chains from one sample in a study of blood T cell repertoires in COVID-19. Assay used: immunoSEQ multiplex PCR; TCRdb lists only in-frame clones, some missing. The sample consists of roughly 300,000 clones, about 90% of them appearing once. Sequencing was performed on peripheral blood. Every receptor here comes from a woman in her 50s who had recovered from COVID-19. Both conserved end residues are part of each CDR3. Each record gives: J gene, clone size, V gene, CDR3 length, D gene, CDR3 DNA, CDR3 protein. D genes are given only for firm matches. Only part of the rows carry a size: once, few, many, or a class if the clone is expanded.

J gene: TRBJ1-3
clone size: .
V gene: TRBV30
CDR3 length: 14
D gene: .
CDR3 DNA: TGTGCCTGGGGGTTGGGGGGAACTGGAAACACCATATATTTT
CDR3 protein: CAWGLGGTGNTIYF

J gene: TRBJ2-5
clone size: .
V gene: TRBV6-5
CDR3 length: 13
D gene: .
CDR3 DNA: TGTGCCAGCAGTCCTCGCGGAGGGGATCCCCAGTACTTC
CDR3 protein: CASSPRGGDPQYF

J gene: TRBJ1-2
clone size: .
V gene: TRBV29-1
CDR3 length: 10
D gene: .
CDR3 DNA: TGCAGCGTTGGTCCGGATGGCTACACCTTC
CDR3 protein: CSVGPDGYTF

J gene: TRBJ1-4
clone size: many
V gene: TRBV6-2/TRBV6-3
CDR3 length: 14
D gene: .
CDR3 DNA: TGTGCCAGCAGTTCGTCGGACAACAATGAAAAACTGTTTTTT
CDR3 protein: CASSSSDNNEKLFF

J gene: TRBJ2-7
clone size: .
V gene: TRBV27
CDR3 length: 14
D gene: .
CDR3 DNA: TGTGCCAGCAGTTTGCGGCAGGGTCCCTACGAGCAGTACTTC
CDR3 protein: CASSLRQGPYEQYF

J gene: TRBJ2-7
clone size: .
V gene: TRBV11-2
CDR3 length: 15
D gene: TRBD2
CDR3 DNA: TGTGCCAGCAGCTATACTAGCGGCCTTAACTACGAGCAGTACTTC
CDR3 protein: CASSYTSGLNYEQYF

J gene: TRBJ2-7
clone size: .
V gene: TRBV19
CDR3 length: 16
D gene: .
CDR3 DNA: TGTGCCAGTAGTATTTCAGGTGCGGGATCTCCTCGGGAGCAGTACTTC
CDR3 protein: CASSISGAGSPREQYF

J gene: TRBJ2-7
clone size: .
V gene: TRBV6-6
CDR3 length: 13
D gene: TRBD1
CDR3 DNA: TGTGCCAGCAGTTTTTCAGGGGGCGGCGAGCAGTACTTC
CDR3 protein: CASSFSGGGEQYF

J gene: TRBJ1-4
clone size: .
V gene: TRBV19
CDR3 length: 19
D gene: .
CDR3 DNA: TGTGCCAGTAGTGCCGAGGGACAAGCCCTTACAGGAGGTCGTGAAAAACTGTTTTTT
CDR3 protein: CASSAEGQALTGGREKLFF

J gene: TRBJ2-1
clone size: .
V gene: TRBV24-1
CDR3 length: 16
D gene: TRBD1
CDR3 DNA: TGTGCCACCAGTGAGCTGACAGGGGGCAGCTACAATGAGCAGTTCTTC
CDR3 protein: CATSELTGGSYNEQFF

J gene: TRBJ2-2
clone size: .
V gene: TRBV5-4
CDR3 length: 15
D gene: .
CDR3 DNA: TGTGCCAGCAGCTTGAAGGGGTGGGTCACCGGGGAGCTGTTTTTT
CDR3 protein: CASSLKGWVTGELFF

J gene: TRBJ2-7
clone size: few
V gene: TRBV6-1
CDR3 length: 16
D gene: TRBD1
CDR3 DNA: TGTGCCAGCAGTGGCAACAGGGACAGCGCGTCCTACGAGCAGTACTTC
CDR3 protein: CASSGNRDSASYEQYF

J gene: TRBJ2-1
clone size: .
V gene: TRBV19
CDR3 length: 17
D gene: TRBD2
CDR3 DNA: TGTGCCAGTAGTAGACACTTAATATCTAGCGGGGCCAATGAGCAGTTCTTC
CDR3 protein: CASSRHLISSGANEQFF

J gene: TRBJ2-7
clone size: .
V gene: TRBV7-2
CDR3 length: 18
D gene: TRBD2
CDR3 DNA: TGTGCCAGCAGCTTAACGGTGGGTTTAGCGGGAGTACACTACGAGCAGTACTTC
CDR3 protein: CASSLTVGLAGVHYEQYF

J gene: TRBJ2-1
clone size: once
V gene: TRBV7-3
CDR3 length: 13
D gene: .
CDR3 DNA: TGTGCCAGCAGCTTAACTAGCCAAGGTAAAAAGTTCTTC
CDR3 protein: CASSLTSQGKKFF

J gene: TRBJ2-1
clone size: .
V gene: TRBV28
CDR3 length: 17
D gene: TRBD2
CDR3 DNA: TGTGCCAGCAGCATATCGACTAGCGGGGGGTCCTACAATGAGCAGTTCTTC
CDR3 protein: CASSISTSGGSYNEQFF

J gene: TRBJ1-2
clone size: once
V gene: TRBV11-2
CDR3 length: 12
D gene: .
CDR3 DNA: TGTGCCAGCAGCTTAGTCGGGGATGGCTACACCTTC
CDR3 protein: CASSLVGDGYTF

J gene: TRBJ1-6
clone size: .
V gene: TRBV2
CDR3 length: 15
D gene: .
CDR3 DNA: TGTGCCAGCAGAGAAACAGGTGGCGTCAATTCACCCCTCCACTTT
CDR3 protein: CASRETGGVNSPLHF

J gene: TRBJ2-1
clone size: .
V gene: TRBV4-2
CDR3 length: 15
D gene: TRBD2
CDR3 DNA: TGTGCCAGCAGCCAAGTAGCGGGCATCTACAATGAGCAGTTCTTC
CDR3 protein: CASSQVAGIYNEQFF

J gene: TRBJ2-1
clone size: .
V gene: TRBV10-1
CDR3 length: 14
D gene: TRBD2
CDR3 DNA: TGCGCCAGCAGTTTAAGCGGGGGGAACAATGAGCAGTTCTTC
CDR3 protein: CASSLSGGNNEQFF

J gene: TRBJ2-3
clone size: .
V gene: TRBV18
CDR3 length: 16
D gene: TRBD2
CDR3 DNA: TGTGCCAGCTCACCGACTAGCGGAGGGGGGGCAGATACGCAGTATTTT
CDR3 protein: CASSPTSGGGADTQYF

J gene: TRBJ1-3
clone size: .
V gene: TRBV30
CDR3 length: 11
D gene: .
CDR3 DNA: TGTGCCTGGAGTGGAGGATCTGGCATATATTTT
CDR3 protein: CAWSGGSGIYF

J gene: TRBJ1-1
clone size: few
V gene: TRBV10-3
CDR3 length: 12
D gene: .
CDR3 DNA: TGTGCCATTGGGAGGAGGGACACTGAAGCTTTCTTT
CDR3 protein: CAIGRRDTEAFF

J gene: TRBJ1-5
clone size: .
V gene: TRBV7-8
CDR3 length: 16
D gene: .
CDR3 DNA: TGTGCCAGCAGCTTAGCGTCGTCAGGGAGCAATCAGCCCCAGCATTTT
CDR3 protein: CASSLASSGSNQPQHF

J gene: TRBJ2-3
clone size: once
V gene: TRBV2
CDR3 length: 15
D gene: .
CDR3 DNA: TGTGCCAGCAGTGATCAACTAGCCGGCACAGATACGCAGTATTTT
CDR3 protein: CASSDQLAGTDTQYF

J gene: TRBJ1-6
clone size: .
V gene: TRBV27
CDR3 length: 14
D gene: .
CDR3 DNA: TGTGCCAGCAGTCCCGCTTTTGCGGGTTCACCCCTCCACTTT
CDR3 protein: CASSPAFAGSPLHF

J gene: TRBJ2-1
clone size: .
V gene: TRBV11-2
CDR3 length: 15
D gene: .
CDR3 DNA: TGTGCCAGCAGCTTAGCCGGGACAACCTACAATGAGCAGTTCTTC
CDR3 protein: CASSLAGTTYNEQFF

J gene: TRBJ2-5
clone size: .
V gene: TRBV2
CDR3 length: 14
D gene: .
CDR3 DNA: TGTGCCAGCTCGGTCGGGGTACTCCAAGAGACCCAGTACTTC
CDR3 protein: CASSVGVLQETQYF

J gene: TRBJ2-7
clone size: .
V gene: TRBV30
CDR3 length: 15
D gene: .
CDR3 DNA: TGTGCCTGGAAATCGAGGGATCTAGCTCCCAACGAGCAGTACTTC
CDR3 protein: CAWKSRDLAPNEQYF

J gene: TRBJ2-5
clone size: .
V gene: TRBV25-1
CDR3 length: 12
D gene: TRBD2
CDR3 DNA: TGTGCCAGCACTGGGGGAGGGGAGACCCAGTACTTC
CDR3 protein: CASTGGGETQYF

J gene: TRBJ2-5
clone size: .
V gene: TRBV9
CDR3 length: 16
D gene: .
CDR3 DNA: TGTGCCAGCAGCGCCTCTTCGGGGTACGGAGCAGAGACCCAGTACTTC
CDR3 protein: CASSASSGYGAETQYF

J gene: TRBJ1-1
clone size: .
V gene: TRBV27
CDR3 length: 16
D gene: TRBD1
CDR3 DNA: TGTGCCAGCACAATTCGGGCCGGGACAGGGACGTCTGAAGCTTTCTTT
CDR3 protein: CASTIRAGTGTSEAFF

J gene: TRBJ2-4
clone size: once
V gene: TRBV6-1
CDR3 length: 19
D gene: TRBD2
CDR3 DNA: TGTGCCAGCAGTGAGCCCGGACTAGCGGGAGGGCCTATTGGGAACATTCAGTACTTC
CDR3 protein: CASSEPGLAGGPIGNIQYF

J gene: TRBJ2-7
clone size: .
V gene: TRBV19
CDR3 length: 14
D gene: .
CDR3 DNA: TGTGCCAGTAGGGCAGGGCCAGGCCCCTACGAGCAGTACTTC
CDR3 protein: CASRAGPGPYEQYF

J gene: TRBJ2-7
clone size: .
V gene: TRBV15
CDR3 length: 13
D gene: TRBD1
CDR3 DNA: TGTGCCACCAGTCCGGGACAGGGTTCCGAGCAGTACTTC
CDR3 protein: CATSPGQGSEQYF

J gene: TRBJ1-3
clone size: .
V gene: TRBV19
CDR3 length: 15
D gene: .
CDR3 DNA: TGTGCCAGTAGTACCGTCGGGGGGCCTGGAAACACCATATATTTT
CDR3 protein: CASSTVGGPGNTIYF

J gene: TRBJ2-2
clone size: .
V gene: TRBV7-2
CDR3 length: 14
D gene: .
CDR3 DNA: TGTGCCAGCAGCCGCCCCGGTGGAGGCGGGGAGCTGTTTTTT
CDR3 protein: CASSRPGGGGELFF

J gene: TRBJ2-2
clone size: .
V gene: TRBV7-3
CDR3 length: 15
D gene: TRBD2
CDR3 DNA: TGTGCCAGCAGCCGGACTAGCGGGAGGAACGGGGAGCTGTTTTTT
CDR3 protein: CASSRTSGRNGELFF

J gene: TRBJ1-2
clone size: once
V gene: TRBV28
CDR3 length: 12
D gene: .
CDR3 DNA: TGTGCCAGCAACCCGGGGGGTTATGGCTACACCTTC
CDR3 protein: CASNPGGYGYTF

J gene: TRBJ2-4
clone size: .
V gene: TRBV4-3
CDR3 length: 13
D gene: .
CDR3 DNA: TGCGCCAGCAGCCAAGAAGGTCGGGGCATTCAGTACTTC
CDR3 protein: CASSQEGRGIQYF

J gene: TRBJ2-2
clone size: .
V gene: TRBV4-3
CDR3 length: 16
D gene: TRBD2
CDR3 DNA: TGCGCCAGCAGCCAAGACGTCGGGGGGTTCCCCGGGGAGCTGTTTTTT
CDR3 protein: CASSQDVGGFPGELFF

J gene: TRBJ2-7
clone size: .
V gene: TRBV3-1/TRBV3-2
CDR3 length: 14
D gene: .
CDR3 DNA: TGTGCCAGCAGCCATCTCTGGAGAGCATACGAGCAGTACTTC
CDR3 protein: CASSHLWRAYEQYF

J gene: TRBJ2-3
clone size: once
V gene: TRBV6-5
CDR3 length: 14
D gene: .
CDR3 DNA: TGTGCCAGCAGTTTTAAGACTCACCCAGATACGCAGTATTTT
CDR3 protein: CASSFKTHPDTQYF

J gene: TRBJ2-5
clone size: .
V gene: TRBV28
CDR3 length: 17
D gene: .
CDR3 DNA: TGTGCCAGCAGCCCACGCCGAGGGGGATGGGGACAAGAGACCCAGTACTTC
CDR3 protein: CASSPRRGGWGQETQYF

J gene: TRBJ1-2
clone size: once
V gene: TRBV4-2
CDR3 length: 16
D gene: .
CDR3 DNA: TGTGCCAGCAGCCAAGACTTAGCTGCAGGGACTCTCGGCTACACCTTC
CDR3 protein: CASSQDLAAGTLGYTF

J gene: TRBJ2-3
clone size: .
V gene: TRBV29-1
CDR3 length: 13
D gene: .
CDR3 DNA: TGCAGCGTTGAGGGCAGGGGCACAAATACGCAGTATTTT
CDR3 protein: CSVEGRGTNTQYF